This TCR beta chain was sequenced during a study of molecular identifiers for immune sequencing clone quantification. On the study more broadly: Sequencing covered four of five parts into which replicate RNA from around 20,000 or 100,000 naive CD8 cells was split.

Concerning this clonotype itself: Its antigen remains unidentified.

TCRdb called the PCR reads again in MiXCR, with one record for every CDR3 protein. The table includes over 90,000 distinct CDR3 sequences, under 40% detected once. Overall study results and limits: Over 97% of effector molecules, but under 1% in naive cells, were held by clones with more than 20 RNA copies.

Libraries of naive CD8 cells were prepared from approximately 20,000 to 1,000,000 sorted cells using 10%, 30% or 50% RNA. V was pared by 3 bases and J by 5 bases, with 4 bases of the junction left unmatched. The CDR3 contains 15 residues. CDR1 and CDR2 from the germline V gene are LNHDA and SQIVND (reference sequence). The J gene is TRBJ2-1, the V gene TRBV19, with 10 bases matching TRBD2. The sample was naive CD8+ T cells from blood, with Jurkat cell RNA spiked in. Subset described: FACS-sorted CD8+CD4-CCR7+CD45RA+ naive T cells. The receptor comes from a human donor in good health. Some libraries in this study had Jurkat cell RNA spiked in. CDR3 in amino acids: CASSITSGTNNEQFF. The CDR3 DNA follows: TGTGCCAGTAGTATTACTAGCGGGACCAACAATGAGCAGTTCTTC. Full variable domain (rest looked up from reference TRBV19 and TRBJ2-1): DGGITQSPKYLFRKEGQNVTLSCEQNLNHDAMYWYRQDPGQGLRLIYYSQIVNDFQKGDIAEGYSVSREKKESFPLTVTSAQKNPTAFYLCASSITSGTNNEQFFGPGTRLTVL.